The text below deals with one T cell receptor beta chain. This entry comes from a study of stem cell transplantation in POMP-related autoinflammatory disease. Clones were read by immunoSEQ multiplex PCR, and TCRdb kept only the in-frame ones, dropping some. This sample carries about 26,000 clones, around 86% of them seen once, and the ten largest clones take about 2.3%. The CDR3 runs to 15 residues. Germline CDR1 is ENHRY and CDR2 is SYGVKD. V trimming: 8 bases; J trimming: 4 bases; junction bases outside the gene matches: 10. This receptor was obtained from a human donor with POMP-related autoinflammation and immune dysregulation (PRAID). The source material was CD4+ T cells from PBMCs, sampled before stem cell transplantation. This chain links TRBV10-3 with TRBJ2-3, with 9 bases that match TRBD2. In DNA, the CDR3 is TGTGCCATCGGGACGGCAGCGGGAGGCCCAGATACGCAGTATTTT. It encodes CAIGTAAGGPDTQYF.